The 2 T cell receptor beta chains in this list originate from one sample, sequenced in a study of CD8+CD57+ T cells in acquired aplastic anemia. Profiling that covered TCR beta VDJ and CDR3 relied on genomic DNA as its template. Via MiXCR, TCRdb re-called the reads, giving one row per CDR3 protein. The sample yields hundreds of thousands of distinct CDR3 sequences, roughly 34% seen once. Selection for sequencing was limited to patients who had shown CD8+CD57+ cell expansion by flow cytometry. The sample taken for sequencing was sorted CD4+, CD8+, or CD8+CD57+ T cells (not recorded which) from PBMCs. All receptors come from a human donor with aplastic anemia.

The chain is built from TRBV20-1 and TRBJ1-1, with D perhaps TRBD1 (5 bases). The CDR3 consists of 14 residues. V lost 6 bases and J 1 base, leaving 15 bases between the germline ends. Germline V gene data show CDR1 as DFQATT and CDR2 as SNEGSKA (reference sequence). CDR3 sequence (DNA): TGCAGTGCACCCGTGGGGCAGAAGAACACTGAAGCTTTCTTT. This encodes CSAPVGQKNTEAFF.

This clonotype has ten or more counts. The rearrangement joins TRBV20-1 to TRBJ2-1; 10 bases are shared with TRBD2. Germline-derived CDR1 and CDR2 are DFQATT and SNEGSKA (reference sequence). The CDR3 spans 14 residues. Unmatched junction bases numbered 0, after V lost 1 base and J lost 3 bases. CDR3 region: CSARGLAGYNEQFF. As DNA, the CDR3 is TGCAGTGCTAGAGGACTAGCGGGCTACAATGAGCAGTTCTTC.